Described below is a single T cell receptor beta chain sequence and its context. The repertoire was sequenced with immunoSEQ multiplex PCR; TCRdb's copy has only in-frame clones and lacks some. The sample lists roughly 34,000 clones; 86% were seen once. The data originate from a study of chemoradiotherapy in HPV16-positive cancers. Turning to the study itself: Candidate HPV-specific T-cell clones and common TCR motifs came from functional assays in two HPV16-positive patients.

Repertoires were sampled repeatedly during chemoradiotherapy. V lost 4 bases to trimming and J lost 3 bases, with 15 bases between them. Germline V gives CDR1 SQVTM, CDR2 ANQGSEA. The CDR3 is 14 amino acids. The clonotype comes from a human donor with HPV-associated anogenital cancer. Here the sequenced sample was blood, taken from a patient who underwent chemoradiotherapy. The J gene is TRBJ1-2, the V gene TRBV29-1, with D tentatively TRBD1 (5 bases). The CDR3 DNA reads TGCAGCGTTGGGACATCGAGGGGCGACTATGGCTACACCTTC. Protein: CSVGTSRGDYGYTF.